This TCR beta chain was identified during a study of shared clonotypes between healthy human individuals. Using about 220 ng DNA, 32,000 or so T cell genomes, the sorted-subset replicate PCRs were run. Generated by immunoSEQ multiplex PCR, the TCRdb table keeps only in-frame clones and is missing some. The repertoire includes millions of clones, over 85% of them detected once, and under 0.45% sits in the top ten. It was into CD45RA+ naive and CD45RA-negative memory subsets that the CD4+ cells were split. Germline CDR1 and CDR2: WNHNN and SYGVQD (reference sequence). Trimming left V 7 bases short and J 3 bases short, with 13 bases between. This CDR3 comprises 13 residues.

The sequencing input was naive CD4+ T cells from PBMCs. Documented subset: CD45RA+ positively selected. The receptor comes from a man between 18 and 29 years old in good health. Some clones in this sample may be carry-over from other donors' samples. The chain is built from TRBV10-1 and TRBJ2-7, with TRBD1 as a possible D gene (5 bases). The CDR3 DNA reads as TGCGCCAGCAAAGGGGATCTCCTCTACGAGCAGTACTTC. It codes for CASKGDLLYEQYF.